This T cell receptor (beta chain) was recorded in a study of cytomegalovirus exposure and HLA in healthy donors. Background on the study: Researchers previously reported finding 90 million to 130 million unique TCR beta sequences from 150 million to 200 million T cells. Study-wide points: A later analysis reportedly found that, within productive TCRs, an Asian-associated ancestry cluster had fewer N-insertions than the mean observed across the roughly 630 donors.

As for this clone: Its antigen is unknown.

In the PCR, 60 Vbeta and 13 Jbeta primers were used. TCRdb's table, derived via immunoSEQ multiplex PCR, lists solely in-frame clones and lacks some. The sample lists under 200,000 clones; about four fifths were seen once. From germline, CDR1 is SGHNT and CDR2 YYREEE (reference sequence). The CDR3 is 12 residues long. Trimming shortened V by 4 bases and J by 8 bases, and 9 bases separated the two germline ends. V is TRBV5-4 and J is TRBJ1-4, with D possibly TRBD1 on 5 matching bases. The sequencing input was PBMCs. This sequence was found in a man aged 30 to 39 in good health and CMV-seronegative. CDR3 region: CASSRPGEKLFF. The DNA for the CDR3 is TGTGCCAGCAGCCGACCAGGGGAAAAACTGTTTTTT. Full variable domain (rest looked up from reference TRBV5-4 and TRBJ1-4): ETGVTQSPTHLIKTRGQQVTLRCSSQSGHNTVSWYQQALGQGPQFIFQYYREEENGRGNFPPRFSGLQFPNYSSELNVNALELDDSALYLCASSRPGEKLFFGSGTQLSVL.